The 8 T cell receptor beta chains below all came from one sample that was sequenced in a study of immune aging and cytomegalovirus after organ transplant. Cells were captured in microwells, and libraries were made with BD Rhapsody targeted mRNA and AbSeq chemistry. TCRdb reprocessed the single-cell sequencing reads via MiXCR and lists one record per CDR3 protein. This repertoire shows about 21,000 distinct CDR3 sequences, roughly 36% found once; its top ten account for less than 30%. For these receptors, no antigen is known. Documented time point: five sample-tagged time points from pre-transplant (day -1) to day 368 post-transplant, pooled. The sample consisted of CMV peptide-activated CD4+ and CD8+ T cells sorted from blood, taken at five time points, pooled. Indicated subset: sorted CD8+CD137+ and CD4+CD154+ T cells after about 12 h CMV IE-1 peptide stimulation. These receptors all stem from a female donor who had a heart transplant and CMV viremia.

The chain recombines TRBV6-2 or TRBV6-3 with TRBJ1-5; possibly TRBD1 for D (6 bases). Germline V gene sequence: CDR1 MNHEY, CDR2 SVGEGT. The CDR3 totals 14 residues. Trimming cost V 5 bases and J 6 bases, with 14 bases left between them. As DNA, the CDR3 is TGTGCCAGCAGTAGACAGGTCGACGTTCAGCCCCAGCATTTT. Translating gives CASSRQVDVQPQHF.

This chain joins TRBV12-3 or TRBV12-4 and TRBJ1-4; the match to TRBD1 covers 10 bases. V dropped 5 bases and J dropped 1; count of bases not matched to a gene: 16. The CDR3 extends over 20 amino acids. The CDR3 nucleotides are TGTGCCAGCAGTCAGTACCACCCGGGACAGGGGTTTTTAACTAATGAAAAACTGTTTTTT. It codes for CASSQYHPGQGFLTNEKLFF.

CDR3 loop: CATSGTGSSYNEQFF. As DNA, the CDR3 is TGTGCCACCAGTGGGACAGGTAGCTCCTACAATGAGCAGTTCTTC. The chain has TRBV24-1 and TRBJ2-1, with 7 bases identical to TRBD1. Germline values: CDR1 KGHDR, CDR2 SFDVKD. CDR3 length: 15 amino acids. With V trimmed by 5 bases and J by 0 bases, 3 bases remained unmatched.

The chain employs TRBV12-3 or TRBV12-4 and TRBJ2-2, with TRBD1 identical over 10 bases. The trim removed 1 base at V and 4 bases at J, leaving 3 bases unmatched. The CDR3 loop spans 16 amino acids. CDR3 in amino acids: CASSLGQGAFTGELFF. CDR3 DNA sequence: TGTGCCAGCAGTTTAGGACAGGGGGCTTTCACCGGGGAGCTGTTTTTT.

This clonotype appeared a few times. The chain joins TRBV14 to TRBJ2-1, with a weak D call TRBD2 (5 bases). Germline CDR1 is SGHDN and CDR2 is FVKESK. CDR3 length: 17 amino acids. Between the trimmed V and J ends, which lost 2 bases and 6 bases, there was a span of 20 bases. The CDR3 DNA is TGTGCCAGCAGCCAATATATATTGGCGGGCCTGACCAATGAGCAGTTCTTC. It encodes CASSQYILAGLTNEQFF.

The chain links TRBV4-1 to TRBJ1-1; 8 bases are shared with TRBD1. V gave up 3 bases and J gave up 3 bases; unmatched junction bases: 3. The CDR3 length is 14 residues. Per germline, CDR1 MGHRA and CDR2 YSYEKL. The CDR3 loop reads CASSHPTGDTEAFF. CDR3 bases: TGCGCCAGCAGCCATCCGACAGGGGACACTGAAGCTTTCTTT.

A few counts support this clonotype. This sequence joins TRBV7-9 and TRBJ2-5; D gene uncertain. The germline V gene encodes CDR1 SEHNR and CDR2 FQNEAQ (reference sequence). CDR3 length: 15 residues. The V end was cut by 9 bases, the J end by 2 bases, with 19 bases between. The CDR3 nucleotides are TGTGCCAGTACCGACCCAGGTTCTATGCAAGAGACCCAGTACTTC. Its translation: CASTDPGSMQETQYF.

This chain connects TRBV7-2 to TRBJ1-5; possible D gene TRBD1, 5 bases. The CDR3 has 15 amino acids. Germline loops: CDR1 SGHTA, CDR2 FQGNSA. V lost 3 bases, J lost 5 bases, and 14 bases lay in between. CDR3 bases: TGTGCCAGCAGCTTCCAGGGTACCCTAGATCAGCCCCAGCATTTT. Translating gives CASSFQGTLDQPQHF.